Below, 13 T cell receptor beta chains from the same sample are listed, as sequenced in a study of blood T cell repertoires in COVID-19. Sequenced by immunoSEQ multiplex PCR; TCRdb stores in-frame clones only, minus some. Of 170,000 or so clones listed, over 60% were seen once; the top ten hold roughly 28%. Sequencing was performed on peripheral blood. Source of these receptors: a woman in her sixties or seventies with acute or convalescent COVID-19.

This chain joins TRBV30 and TRBJ1-2; 8 bases match TRBD1. With 3 bases clipped from V and 4 bases from J, the junction kept 10 bases outside the gene matches. The germline V gene encodes CDR1 GTSNPN and CDR2 SVGIG (reference sequence). The CDR3 is 15 residues long. DNA of the CDR3: TGTGCCTGGAGCAACCGGGCAGGGGGCAGCTATGGCTACACCTTC. Protein sequence: CAWSNRAGGSYGYTF.

V is TRBV18 and J is TRBJ2-7, with 10 bases identical to TRBD2. CDR3 size: 15 residues. The germline V gene has CDR1 KGHSH and CDR2 LQKENI. Unmatched junction bases numbered 10, after V lost 6 bases and J lost 5 bases. CDR3 DNA: TGTGCCAGCTCCCGGGTTTTAGCGGGAGGTAACGAGCAGTACTTC. As protein: CASSRVLAGGNEQYF.

The CDR3 is CASSQDEGRGRGYTF. In nucleotides, the CDR3 is TGTGCCAGCAGCCAAGATGAAGGCAGGGGGCGAGGCTACACCTTC. V and J are TRBV4-2 and TRBJ1-2; TRBD1 agrees at 8 bases. The CDR3 extends over 15 amino acids. J lost 8 bases, V lost 0 bases, and 8 bases had no gene match. Germline V gene sequence: CDR1 LGHNA, CDR2 YNFKEQ.

Worth noting for this clone: The DNA is omitted, as the CDR3 cannot be located on it reliably, and the CDR3 follows TCRdb's listing. V usage is TRBV27 and J usage is TRBJ2-7; TRBD2 was called by the table and not checked on the DNA. The CDR3 has 17 amino acids, counting both end residues. Germline V gene sequence: CDR1 MNHEY, CDR2 SMNVEV (reference sequence). CDR3: CASSTSTSGSFGYEQYF.

The chain employs TRBV29-1 and TRBJ2-5; 8 bases map to TRBD2. Germline V CDR1 and CDR2: SQVTM, ANQGSEA. The V segment lost 6 bases and the J segment 4 bases; nucleotides outside the gene matches: 7. The length of the CDR3 is 13 residues. CDR3: CSVPGLGRETQYF. In DNA, the CDR3 is TGCAGCGTACCGGGACTAGGAAGAGAGACCCAGTACTTC.

The chain carries TRBV11-3 and TRBJ2-7; TRBD2 agrees at 8 bases. From germline, CDR1 is SGHNT and CDR2 YENEEA. This CDR3 comprises 12 residues. J was trimmed by 5 bases and V by 5 bases; bases with no gene match: 2. In nucleotides, the CDR3 is TGTGCCAGCAGCCCGGGAGGGAACGAGCAGTACTTC. Translation gives CASSPGGNEQYF.

The chain is built from TRBV27 and TRBJ1-4; D gene unclear. This CDR3 region has 17 residues. Germline V lookup: CDR1 MNHEY, CDR2 SMNVEV (reference sequence). V lost 2 bases to trimming and J lost 3 bases, with 16 bases between them. Here the CDR3 DNA reads TGTGCCAGCAGTTTAATAAAGACGAACGGGGCTAATGAAAAACTGTTTTTT. The encoded protein is CASSLIKTNGANEKLFF.

The chain combines TRBV7-9 with TRBJ2-5; D is possibly TRBD2 (5 bases). This CDR3 has 14 amino acids. Trimming pared 2 bases from V and 3 bases from J, leaving 10 bases between. Germline-derived CDR1 and CDR2 are SEHNR and FQNEAQ (reference sequence). The CDR3 DNA follows: TGTGCCAGCAGCTTAAGGGCCGGGGAAGAGACCCAGTACTTC. It is translated as CASSLRAGEETQYF.

The chain is built from TRBV4-1 and TRBJ2-7; TRBD2 agrees at 11 bases. Per the germline V gene, CDR1 is MGHRA and CDR2 is YSYEKL. The junction had 13 bases not matched to a gene; V was cut back by 7 bases and J by 2 bases. The CDR3 totals 17 residues. CDR3 in DNA: TGCGCCAGCAACCCGGGGGGGACTAGCGGTTTACCCTACGAGCAGTACTTC. The encoded protein is CASNPGGTSGLPYEQYF.

The chain is built from TRBV27 and TRBJ2-5; perhaps TRBD2 as D (6 bases). The germline gives CDR1 MNHEY, CDR2 SMNVEV (reference sequence). The ends were cut back, 6 bases at V and 7 bases at J, with 24 bases in the middle. This CDR3 is 16 amino acids long. The CDR3 reads CASRPTRINTGGTQYF. CDR3 nucleotides: TGTGCCAGCAGGCCTACAAGGATTAATACCGGGGGGACCCAGTACTTC.

This clone was observed a few times. V and J are TRBV7-9 and TRBJ2-3; possibly TRBD1 for D (6 bases). Germline V gene sequence: CDR1 SEHNR, CDR2 FQNEAQ (reference sequence). V lost 2 bases, J lost 12 bases, and 12 bases lay in between. The CDR3 loop spans 12 amino acids. The CDR3 sequence: CASSLFKGEQYF. The CDR3 bases are TGTGCCAGCAGCTTATTTAAGGGGGAACAGTATTTT.

This chain uses TRBV5-1 with TRBJ2-1; 7 bases match TRBD1. The CDR3 spans 15 residues. V gave up 5 bases and J gave up 6 bases; unmatched junction bases: 11. CDR1 and CDR2 from the germline V gene are SGHRS and YFSETQ. The CDR3 region is CASSKTGVGANEQFF. CDR3 nucleotides: TGCGCCAGCAGTAAAACAGGGGTCGGAGCCAATGAGCAGTTCTTC.

This chain links TRBV18 with TRBJ2-1; a possible D gene is TRBD2 (5 bases). Looked up from germline, CDR1 is KGHSH and CDR2 is LQKENI. This CDR3 is built from 14 residues. The V and J ends lost 3 bases and 10 bases respectively, with 16 bases between them. CDR3 residues: CASSPLGEFGEQFF. Here the CDR3 DNA reads TGTGCCAGCTCACCCTTGGGAGAGTTCGGGGAGCAGTTCTTC.